A selection of T cell receptor beta chains follows, all from one sample in a study of blood T cell repertoires in COVID-19. The repertoire was sequenced with immunoSEQ multiplex PCR; TCRdb's copy has only in-frame clones and lacks some. The repertoire holds 200,000 to 300,000 clones, with about 89% as singletons. Material: PBMCs or T cells enriched from blood (not recorded which). These receptors all stem from a man in his forties who had recovered from COVID-19. The CDR3 runs from the conserved cysteine through the conserved F or W. Each record gives: CDR3 length, V gene, J gene, clone size, D gene, CDR3 DNA, CDR3 protein. D genes are given only for firm matches. Clone size is shown for a subset of rows, as once, few, many or a class of expanded clone.

15	TRBV6-2/TRBV6-3	TRBJ1-5	-	-	TGTGCCAGCAGTAAACCAGGGTCCCCGGGTCAGCCCCAGCATTTT	CASSKPGSPGQPQHF
15	TRBV11-2	TRBJ2-1	-	TRBD2	TGTGCCAGCAGCCTAACCACTAGCGGACACAATGAGCAGTTCTTC	CASSLTTSGHNEQFF
18	TRBV27	TRBJ2-7	-	TRBD2	TGTGCCATCCACGCCCAGCCCACGACTAGCGGGAGCTCCTACGAGCAGTACTTC	CAIHAQPTTSGSSYEQYF
14	TRBV29-1	TRBJ2-7	-	TRBD2	TGCAGCGTTGATCGCGCGGGAGGGGGCTACGAGCAGTACTTC	CSVDRAGGGYEQYF
14	TRBV28	TRBJ2-1	-	-	TGTGCCAGCAGTCCGTCGGAGGATTACAATGAGCAGTTCTTC	CASSPSEDYNEQFF
14	TRBV9	TRBJ1-1	-	-	TGTGCCAGCAGCGTAGGAAGCTGGAACACTGAAGCTTTCTTT	CASSVGSWNTEAFF
14	TRBV1	TRBJ2-7	-	-	TGCACCAGCCTAGCGGGGGACCTCTCCTACGAGCAGTACTTC	CTSLAGDLSYEQYF
15	TRBV12-5	TRBJ1-4	-	-	TGTGCTAGTGGTCCTTACAGTGGCACTAATGAAAAACTGTTTTTT	CASGPYSGTNEKLFF
15	TRBV5-1	TRBJ2-7	-	TRBD1	TGCGCCAGCAGCCGGACCACAGGGGACTCCTACGAGCAGTACTTC	CASSRTTGDSYEQYF
16	TRBV19	TRBJ2-5	-	-	TGTGCCAGTAGTTTGGGTGCTAGTCCGTACCAAGAGACCCAGTACTTC	CASSLGASPYQETQYF
13	TRBV19	TRBJ2-7	-	-	TGTGCCAGTGGCAGGACTATTGCCTACGAGCAGTACTTC	CASGRTIAYEQYF
14	TRBV11-2	TRBJ1-4	-	-	TGTGCCAGCAGCTGGGCCTCAACTAATGAAAAACTGTTTTTT	CASSWASTNEKLFF
15	TRBV7-7	TRBJ2-2	-	-	TGTGCTAGCAGCCGAGGAGGCGGGGACACCGGGGAGCTGTTTTTT	CASSRGGGDTGELFF
12	TRBV19	TRBJ2-5	once	-	TGTGCCAGTAGTACTGGGGGAGGGACCCAGTACTTC	CASSTGGGTQYF
17	TRBV7-3	TRBJ2-3	-	TRBD2	TGTGCCAGCAGCACTGGGACTAGCGGGAGTGGCACAGATACGCAGTATTTT	CASSTGTSGSGTDTQYF
16	TRBV5-6	TRBJ1-1	-	-	TGTGCCAGCAGCTCCCGGAGATCGGGGGGCAACACTGAAGCTTTCTTT	CASSSRRSGGNTEAFF
17	TRBV5-1	TRBJ1-1	-	-	TGCGCCAGCAGCTCTGGACGGACGGTGGAGGTGAACACTGAAGCTTTCTTT	CASSSGRTVEVNTEAFF
15	TRBV5-6	TRBJ2-1	-	-	TGTGCCAGCAGCTTCGGGGGAAGGACCTACAATGAGCAGTTCTTC	CASSFGGRTYNEQFF
15	TRBV11-2	TRBJ1-4	-	TRBD1	TGTGCCAGCAGCATCGGACAGGGCGCTAATGAAAAACTGTTTTTT	CASSIGQGANEKLFF
13	TRBV19	TRBJ1-2	-	-	TGTGCCAGTAGTATAGGACAGAGCTATGGCTACACCTTC	CASSIGQSYGYTF
15	TRBV4-1	TRBJ2-7	-	-	TGCGCCAGCAGCCAACCAAAGCGGGCAACCTACGAGCAGTACTTC	CASSQPKRATYEQYF
14	TRBV27	TRBJ1-3	-	-	TGTGCCAGCAGTTTAAATGGGCTCCCTAACACCATATATTTT	CASSLNGLPNTIYF
24	TRBV5-1	TRBJ2-6	-	-	TGCGCCAGCAGCTTGTCCCGACCTTATGAGGGGGTCAGGGACCCCAATTCTGGGGCCAACGTCCTGACTTTC	CASSLSRPYEGVRDPNSGANVLTF
11	TRBV3-1/TRBV3-2	TRBJ1-1	-	-	TGTGCCAGCAGGGGAGGAGCTGAAGCTTTCTTT	CASRGGAEAFF
13	TRBV5-4	TRBJ1-1	-	-	TGTGCCAGCAGCTTGGAGCGGGGCCCTGAAGCTTTCTTT	CASSLERGPEAFF
14	TRBV9	TRBJ1-1	-	-	TGTGCCAGCAGCGTAGACCCACAGGGCTCTGAAGCTTTCTTT	CASSVDPQGSEAFF
14	TRBV6-1	TRBJ1-1	-	TRBD1	TGTGCCAGCAGTGAGGTAGGGGGCGCCACTGAAGCTTTCTTT	CASSEVGGATEAFF
16	TRBV5-1	TRBJ2-3	once	TRBD2	TGCGCCAGCAGCCAACGGACTAGCGGGTACACAGATACGCAGTATTTT	CASSQRTSGYTDTQYF
16	TRBV23-1	TRBJ2-7	-	TRBD1	TGCGCCAGCAGTCAGGGAAATACAGGGGTACTCTACGAGCAGTACTTC	CASSQGNTGVLYEQYF
13	TRBV5-1	TRBJ2-7	-	TRBD1	TGCGCCAGCAGCTGGACAGGGGGCTACGAGCAGTACTTC	CASSWTGGYEQYF
13	TRBV25-1	TRBJ1-5	once	-	TGTGCCAGCAGTGATGGGGGGAATCAGCCCCAGCATTTT	CASSDGGNQPQHF
13	TRBV18	TRBJ1-6	-	-	TGTGCCAGCTCACCCGGTTTTGATTCACCCCTCCACTTT	CASSPGFDSPLHF
14	TRBV9	TRBJ1-1	-	-	TGTGCCAGCAGCCCCCGACTCCTGAACACTGAAGCTTTCTTT	CASSPRLLNTEAFF
16	TRBV5-1	TRBJ2-7	-	TRBD2	TGCGCCAGCAGCTCCAGTACTAGCGGGAGCTCTTGGGAGCAGTACTTC	CASSSSTSGSSWEQYF
12	TRBV11-3	TRBJ1-1	-	-	TGTGCCAGCAGCTTACAGGGCGGTGAAGCTTTCTTT	CASSLQGGEAFF
15	TRBV18	TRBJ2-7	once	TRBD1	TGTGCCAGCTCAGCTGTAGCCGGACAGGCCTACGAGCAGTACTTC	CASSAVAGQAYEQYF
15	TRBV27	TRBJ1-2	few	TRBD1	TGTGCCAGCAGTTTGAAGATCGGGACAGTCTATGGCTACACCTTC	CASSLKIGTVYGYTF